This TCR beta chain was obtained from a study of CD8 T cells in Susac syndrome (dated 2019 in TCRdb). Background for the entire study: Of the Susac syndrome patients who were sequenced, roughly 8 were in clinical remission while roughly six had clinically active disease. The study used repertoire sequencing to test whether antigen drove CD8+ T cell activation and differentiation in Susac syndrome. The clonality of the CD8+ T cell repertoire was compared across about a dozen healthy donors, about 14 Susac syndrome patients and under 18 multiple sclerosis patients. At blood withdrawal, Susac syndrome patients were therapy-naive, treated with corticosteroids (with IVIg additionally given to some), or treated with IVIg alone.

The study at large found these results: The number of individuals in the TCR sequencing and HLA analysis was acknowledged as relatively small. In the total CD8+ and CD8+ TEMRA repertoires, over 15 and five Susac-specific public clones, respectively, were identified. Clonal expansion was observed in Susac syndrome CD8+ repertoires, with the highest expansion in CD8+ TEMRA cells and greater expansion in clinically active than in remitting patients.

V and J lose 2 bases and 7 bases, and a span of 12 bases separates them. The CDR3, cysteine through phenylalanine, is 14 amino acids long. The DNA shown is the 42-base CDR3, in frame from base 1. CDR1 and CDR2, per the germline V gene (reference sequence), are MNHEY and SMNVEV. In regard to this clonotype: Its antigen is unknown. There are no base qualities to consult, and no much larger clone falls within one base.

RNA was extracted using the RNeasy kit, and roughly 0.5 to 1 ug of the RNA was reverse transcribed with random hexamers. TCR beta CDR3 regions were amplified with the immunoSEQ multiplex PCR assay covering 54 Vbeta and 13 Jbeta segments. Bias from PCR amplification was corrected by using a synthetic template baseline for primer optimization and for computational correction. The original methods were these. Only productive sequences were kept, with reads annotated to V, D and J genes according to IMGT and analyzed in immunoSEQ Analyzer. Clonality was computed as one minus Shannon entropy normalized by log2 of the number of productive unique sequences. Public and private clones were assessed among the 100 most prevalent clones of each patient and control. Clones were defined as Susac-specific if absent from the healthy and MS cohorts, from more than 900 published viral clones and from other ImmuneACCESS disease sequences. TCRdb itself trimmed the public reads at Q25 with fastp, ran MiXCR and retained productive beta chains. When rows share a CDR3 protein, they turn into one entry using the most common DNA and genes. The V and J calls here are based on TCRdb, not the publication. In this sample the table shows about 83,000 distinct CDR3 sequences, approximately 95% of which occur a single time. 0.46% of the sample belongs to the ten largest clones.

Peripheral blood CD8+ and CD4+ T cells from healthy donors, Susac syndrome patients and multiple sclerosis patients were profiled by high-throughput TCR beta sequencing. The Susac syndrome patients fulfilled recently defined diagnostic criteria for definite or probable disease. Bulk CD8+ and CD4+ T cells were purified magnetically by negative isolation, whereas CD8+ TEMRA cells were enriched by FACS. Blood was collected in EDTA tubes and processed within 24 hours, with PBMCs isolated through density gradient centrifugation. PBMCs intended for TCR sequencing were cryopreserved in liquid nitrogen and thawed later in a water bath at 37 degrees C. The sorted or isolated CD4+, CD8+ and CD8+ TEMRA cells reached a purity of at least 90%.

The sequenced sample consisted of CD8+ T cells from PBMCs. The sequence is built from TRBV27 and TRBJ2-4; possibly the D gene is TRBD1, per 6 matching bases. The clonotype was recovered from a human donor with Susac syndrome. The sequenced DNA: TGTGCCAGCAGTTTAAGTCCAGGGGTGAACATTCAGTACTTC. Translation gives CASSLSPGVNIQYF.